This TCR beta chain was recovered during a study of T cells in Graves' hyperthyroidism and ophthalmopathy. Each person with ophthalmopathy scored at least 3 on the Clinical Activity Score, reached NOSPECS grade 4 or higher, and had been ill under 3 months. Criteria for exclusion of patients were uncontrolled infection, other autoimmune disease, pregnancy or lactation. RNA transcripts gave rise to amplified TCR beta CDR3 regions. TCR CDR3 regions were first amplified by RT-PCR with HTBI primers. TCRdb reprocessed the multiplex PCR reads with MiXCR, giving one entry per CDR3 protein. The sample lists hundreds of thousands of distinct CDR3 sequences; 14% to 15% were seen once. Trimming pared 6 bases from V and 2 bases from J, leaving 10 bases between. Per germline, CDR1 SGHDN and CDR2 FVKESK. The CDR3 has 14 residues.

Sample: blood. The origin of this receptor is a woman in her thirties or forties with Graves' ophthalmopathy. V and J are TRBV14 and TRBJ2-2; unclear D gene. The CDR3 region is CASRSDGNTGELFF. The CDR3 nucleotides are TGTGCCAGCAGGTCTGACGGAAACACCGGGGAGCTGTTTTTT.